This T cell receptor beta chain was recorded in a study of cytomegalovirus exposure and HLA in healthy donors. Study results and limitations: The authors judged a highly shared variant cluster likely a sequencing artifact.

A word on this clone: The antigen is undetermined.

In the PCR, 60 Vbeta and 13 Jbeta primers were used. Using immunoSEQ multiplex PCR, the repertoire was profiled, and TCRdb retains in-frame clones only, with some absent. There are fewer than 150,000 clones in the sample; roughly 80% occur only once, and 4.5% to 5% lies in the top ten. Germline CDR1 LGHNA, CDR2 YNFKEQ. The V gene lost 0 bases and the J gene lost 4 bases, with 10 bases spanning the gap. There are 15 residues in the CDR3. The TCR was taken from a man aged 50-60 years in good health and CMV-seropositive. The gene calls are TRBV4-2 and TRBJ1-3; a weak D match, TRBD1 (5 bases). Sample: PBMCs. The CDR3 loop reads CASSQDRDSGNTIYF. The CDR3 region has the DNA TGTGCCAGCAGCCAAGACAGGGATTCAGGAAACACCATATATTTT.